The entry below gives a single T cell receptor beta chain sequence along with its context. Participant reports of clinical history set cohort assignment. With 4 bases removed from V and 1 base from J, the gap between germline ends came to 14 bases. In germline, CDR1 is SGHTA, CDR2 FQGNSA. CDR3 size: 15 residues. This sample was taken from a study of blood T cell repertoires in COVID-19. For the study at large: Samples representing acute and convalescent COVID-19 were sourced from the United States, Italy and Spain.

Authors' processing steps: Quantification of nucleated cells was approximated via reference gene primer amplification. Produced via immunoSEQ multiplex PCR; TCRdb's table is partial and in-frame only. Clone size and the V and J calls come from that table; the DNA yielded D and trimming. The table has about 200,000 clones, 80% to 90% seen once. The gene calls are TRBV7-2 and TRBJ2-7, with D maybe TRBD2 (6 bases). The sequence derives from a woman aged 40 to 50 with acute COVID-19. Sequenced: PBMCs or T cells enriched from blood (not recorded which). The CDR3 nucleotides are TGTGCCAGCAGCTACCGCGATGGGGGGTCCTACGAGCAGTACTTC. Translating it yields CASSYRDGGSYEQYF.